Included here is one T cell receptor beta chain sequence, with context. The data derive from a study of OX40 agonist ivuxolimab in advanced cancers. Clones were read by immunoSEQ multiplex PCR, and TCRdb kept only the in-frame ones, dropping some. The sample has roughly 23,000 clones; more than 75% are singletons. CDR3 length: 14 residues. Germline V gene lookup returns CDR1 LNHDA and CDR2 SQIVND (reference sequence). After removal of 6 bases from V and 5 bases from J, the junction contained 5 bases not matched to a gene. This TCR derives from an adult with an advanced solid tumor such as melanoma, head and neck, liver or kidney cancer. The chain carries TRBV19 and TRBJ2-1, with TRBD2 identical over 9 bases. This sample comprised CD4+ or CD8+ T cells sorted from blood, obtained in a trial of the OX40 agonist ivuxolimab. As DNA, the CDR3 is TGTGCCAGTAGCCTAGCGGGGACCCACAATGAGCAGTTCTTC. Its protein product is CASSLAGTHNEQFF.